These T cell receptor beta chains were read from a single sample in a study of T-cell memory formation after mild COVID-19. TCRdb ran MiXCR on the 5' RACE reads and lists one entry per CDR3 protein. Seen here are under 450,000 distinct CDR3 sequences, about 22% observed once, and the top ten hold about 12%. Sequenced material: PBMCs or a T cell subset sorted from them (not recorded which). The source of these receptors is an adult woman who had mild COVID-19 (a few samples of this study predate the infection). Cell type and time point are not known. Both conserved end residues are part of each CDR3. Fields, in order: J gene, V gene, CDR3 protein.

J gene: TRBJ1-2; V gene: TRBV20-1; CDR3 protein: CSARGQVLNYGYTF
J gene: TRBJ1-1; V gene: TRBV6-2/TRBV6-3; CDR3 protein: CASSYTRLRGTEAFF
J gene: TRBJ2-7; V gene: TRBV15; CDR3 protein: CATSATAVSYEQYF
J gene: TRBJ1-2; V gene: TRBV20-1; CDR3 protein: CSASRGGYTF
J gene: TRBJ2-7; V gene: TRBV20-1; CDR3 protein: CSARARLEAYEQYF
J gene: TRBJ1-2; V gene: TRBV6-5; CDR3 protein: CASSYSGTFNYGYTF
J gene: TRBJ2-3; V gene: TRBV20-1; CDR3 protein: CSARDLKGGRTTDTQYF
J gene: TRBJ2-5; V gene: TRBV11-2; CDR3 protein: CASSWGQTETQYF
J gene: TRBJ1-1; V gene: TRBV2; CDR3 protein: CASSERADLNTEAFF
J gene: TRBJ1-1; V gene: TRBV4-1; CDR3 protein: CASSQGGGLGTEAFF
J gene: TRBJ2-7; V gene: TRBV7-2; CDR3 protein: CASSSINSRVSAYEQYF
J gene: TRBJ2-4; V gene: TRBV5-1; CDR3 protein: CASSDRDTKNIQYF
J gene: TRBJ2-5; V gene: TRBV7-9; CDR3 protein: CASSSWDRSQETQYF
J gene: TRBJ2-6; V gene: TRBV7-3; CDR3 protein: CASSLPSSGANVLTF
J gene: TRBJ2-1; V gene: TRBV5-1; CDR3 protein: CASSLEFAGEQFF
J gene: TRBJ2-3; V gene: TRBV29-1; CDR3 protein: CSVDGGQRTDTQYF
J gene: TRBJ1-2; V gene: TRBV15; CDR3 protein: CATSTLEDPGPNGYTF
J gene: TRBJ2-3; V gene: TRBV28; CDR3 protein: CASSFQFRDRLSTDTQYF
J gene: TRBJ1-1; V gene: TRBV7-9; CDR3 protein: CASSLVTEQDEAFF
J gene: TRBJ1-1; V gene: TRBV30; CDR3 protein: CAWSTTENTEAFF
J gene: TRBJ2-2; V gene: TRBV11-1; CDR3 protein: CASSPRTGGNTGELFF
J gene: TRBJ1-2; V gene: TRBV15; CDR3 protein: CATSFGGYGYTF
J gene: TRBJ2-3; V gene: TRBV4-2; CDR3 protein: CASSRTGGHGTDTQYF
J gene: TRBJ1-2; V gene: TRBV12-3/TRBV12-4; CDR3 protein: CASSFGTGTPGYGYTF
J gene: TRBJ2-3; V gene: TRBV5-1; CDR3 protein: CASRTGTGEITSTDTQYF
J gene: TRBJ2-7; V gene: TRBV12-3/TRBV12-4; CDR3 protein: CASSSQTGSPYEQYF
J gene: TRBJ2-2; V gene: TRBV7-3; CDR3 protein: CASSFIREGAGELFF
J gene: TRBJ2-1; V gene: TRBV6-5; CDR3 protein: CASSLLAGLYNEQFF
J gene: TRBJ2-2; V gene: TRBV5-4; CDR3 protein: CASSYELTMTGAGELFF
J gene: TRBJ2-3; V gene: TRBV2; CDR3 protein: CASNLAGRTDTQYF
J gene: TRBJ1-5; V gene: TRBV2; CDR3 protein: CASYPREGGQPQHF
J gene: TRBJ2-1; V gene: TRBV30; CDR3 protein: CAWSVLDRTGSKFF
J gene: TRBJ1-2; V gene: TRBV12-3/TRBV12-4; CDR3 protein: CASSLRQGGYTF
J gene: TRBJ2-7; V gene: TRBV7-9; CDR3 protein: CASSDWSEQYF
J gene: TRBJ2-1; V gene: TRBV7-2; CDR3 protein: CASSLSVSSYNEQFF
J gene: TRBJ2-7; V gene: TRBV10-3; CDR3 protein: CAISGSDRGEQYF
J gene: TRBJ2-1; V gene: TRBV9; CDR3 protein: CASSVQSGLADNEQFF
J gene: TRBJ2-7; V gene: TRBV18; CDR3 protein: CASSPTSLTKQYF
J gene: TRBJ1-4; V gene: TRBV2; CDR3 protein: CASSDQGALNEKLFF
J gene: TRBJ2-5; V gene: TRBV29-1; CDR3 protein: CSVVPGGPETQYF
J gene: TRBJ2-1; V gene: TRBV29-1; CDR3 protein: CSVSRPPGFNEQFF
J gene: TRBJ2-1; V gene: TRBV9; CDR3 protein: CASSVGSNEQFF
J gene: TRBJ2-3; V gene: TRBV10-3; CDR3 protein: CAISDLAGGATDTQYF
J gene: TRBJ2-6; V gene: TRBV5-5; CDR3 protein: CASSWYSGTGANVLTF
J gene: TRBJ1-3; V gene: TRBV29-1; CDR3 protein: CSVEDRGDGNTIYF
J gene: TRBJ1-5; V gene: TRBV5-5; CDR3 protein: CASSTTDRYNQPQHF
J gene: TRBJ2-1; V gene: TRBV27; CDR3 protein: CASSSRLAGIEQFF
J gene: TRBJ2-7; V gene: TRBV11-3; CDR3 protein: CASSLEGLGGYEQYF
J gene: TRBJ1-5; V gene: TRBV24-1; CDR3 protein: CATSAAGARGQPQHF
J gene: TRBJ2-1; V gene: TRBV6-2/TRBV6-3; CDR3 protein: CASSPPGLLSYNEQFF
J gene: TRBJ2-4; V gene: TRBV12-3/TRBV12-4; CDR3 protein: CASSPVGDIQYF
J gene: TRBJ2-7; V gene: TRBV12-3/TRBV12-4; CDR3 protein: CASSPSGGAHEQYF
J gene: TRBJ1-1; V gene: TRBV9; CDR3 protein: CASTESGLFTEAFF
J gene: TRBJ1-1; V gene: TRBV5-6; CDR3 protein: CASSLPGDTEAFF
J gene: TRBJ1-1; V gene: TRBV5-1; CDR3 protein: CASSSDRAFEAFF